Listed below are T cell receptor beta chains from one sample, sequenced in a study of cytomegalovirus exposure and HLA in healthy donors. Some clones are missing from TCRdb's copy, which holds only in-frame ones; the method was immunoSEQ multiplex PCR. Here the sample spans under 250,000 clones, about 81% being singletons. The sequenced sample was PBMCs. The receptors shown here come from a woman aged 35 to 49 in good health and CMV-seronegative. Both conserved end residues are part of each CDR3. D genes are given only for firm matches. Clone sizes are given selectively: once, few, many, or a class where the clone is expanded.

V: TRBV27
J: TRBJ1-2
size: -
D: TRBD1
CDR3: CASSDRGRYTF
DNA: TGTGCCAGCTCCGACAGGGGCCGATACACCTTC

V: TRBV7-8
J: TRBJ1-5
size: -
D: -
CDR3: CASSLERFSANQPQHF
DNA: TGTGCCAGCAGCTTAGAGAGGTTTTCGGCGAATCAGCCCCAGCATTTT

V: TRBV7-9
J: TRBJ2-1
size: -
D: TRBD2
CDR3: CASSLGLANEQFF
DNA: TGTGCCAGCAGCTTAGGACTAGCCAATGAGCAGTTCTTC

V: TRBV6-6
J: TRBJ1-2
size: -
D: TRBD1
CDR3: CASRGGQGVLLGYTF
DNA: TGTGCCAGCAGGGGAGGACAGGGGGTCCTCCTCGGCTACACCTTC

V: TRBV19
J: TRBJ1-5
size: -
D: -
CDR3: CASSIGGAGNQPQHF
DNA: TGTGCCAGTAGTATAGGGGGCGCTGGGAATCAGCCCCAGCATTTT

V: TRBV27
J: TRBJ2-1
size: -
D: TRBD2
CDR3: CASSPSLAGGPQEQFF
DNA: TGTGCCAGCAGTCCATCGCTAGCGGGAGGGCCCCAAGAGCAGTTCTTC

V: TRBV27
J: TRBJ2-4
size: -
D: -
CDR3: CASRRQGQTKNIQYF
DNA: TGTGCCAGCAGGCGGCAGGGGCAAACCAAAAACATTCAGTACTTC

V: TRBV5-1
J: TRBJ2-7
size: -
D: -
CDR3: CASSLQPGDYEQYF
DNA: TGCGCCAGCAGCTTGCAGCCGGGGGACTACGAGCAGTACTTC

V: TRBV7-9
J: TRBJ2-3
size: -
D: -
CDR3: CASSFHTDTQYF
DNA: TGTGCCAGCAGCTTTCACACAGATACGCAGTATTTT

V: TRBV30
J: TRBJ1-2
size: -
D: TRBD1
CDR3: CAWQWTGRYGYTF
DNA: TGTGCCTGGCAATGGACAGGGCGGTATGGCTACACCTTC

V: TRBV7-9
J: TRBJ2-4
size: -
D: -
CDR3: CASSAGNPGENIQYF
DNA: TGTGCCAGCAGCGCAGGGAATCCAGGGGAAAACATTCAGTACTTC

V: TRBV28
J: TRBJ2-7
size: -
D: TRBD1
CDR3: CASSSGQGNLYEQYF
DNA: TGTGCCAGCAGTTCAGGACAGGGGAATTTGTACGAGCAGTACTTC

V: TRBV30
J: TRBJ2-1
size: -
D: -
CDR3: CAWSEAGGSNEQFF
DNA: TGTGCCTGGAGTGAAGCAGGGGGGAGCAATGAGCAGTTCTTC

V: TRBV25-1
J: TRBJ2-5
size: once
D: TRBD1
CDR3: CASSFLAGTGVETQYF
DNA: TGTGCCAGCAGCTTCTTAGCCGGGACAGGGGTAGAGACCCAGTACTTC

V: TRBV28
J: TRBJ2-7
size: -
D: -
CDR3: CASSLLSAGLGYEQYF
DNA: TGTGCCAGCAGTTTATTGTCGGCGGGATTGGGATACGAGCAGTACTTC

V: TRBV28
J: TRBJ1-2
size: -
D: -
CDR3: CASSPIRHPGGGYTF
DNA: TGTGCCAGCAGTCCAATCCGACACCCCGGGGGGGGCTACACCTTC

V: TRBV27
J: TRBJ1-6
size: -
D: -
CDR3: CASSFQGNNSPLHF
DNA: TGTGCCAGCAGTTTTCAGGGGAATAATTCACCCCTCCACTTT

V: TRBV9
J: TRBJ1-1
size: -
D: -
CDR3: CASSVWGGSNTEAFF
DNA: TGTGCCAGCAGCGTGTGGGGGGGCTCGAACACTGAAGCTTTCTTT

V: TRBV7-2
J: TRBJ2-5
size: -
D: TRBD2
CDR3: CASSLAGPQETQYF
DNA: TGTGCCAGCAGTCTAGCGGGTCCCCAAGAGACCCAGTACTTC

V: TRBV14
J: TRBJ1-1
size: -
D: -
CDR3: CASSQVGGMTEAFF
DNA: TGTGCCAGCAGCCAAGTCGGGGGGATGACTGAAGCTTTCTTT

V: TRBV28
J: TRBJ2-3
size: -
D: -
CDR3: CASTSPHGDTQYF
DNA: TGTGCCAGCACGAGCCCCCATGGAGATACGCAGTATTTT

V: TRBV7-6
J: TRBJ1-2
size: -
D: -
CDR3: CASSPLKPGDYGYTF
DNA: TGTGCCAGCAGCCCTCTCAAGCCAGGGGACTATGGCTACACCTTC

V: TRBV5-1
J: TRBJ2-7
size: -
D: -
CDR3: CASSLGDNSYEQYF
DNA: TGCGCCAGCAGCTTGGGGGACAACTCCTACGAGCAGTACTTC

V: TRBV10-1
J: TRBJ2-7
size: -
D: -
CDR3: CASSKYRVDEQYF
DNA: TGCGCCAGCAGCAAATACAGGGTTGACGAGCAGTACTTC

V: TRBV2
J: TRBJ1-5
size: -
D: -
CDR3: CASSKETGSNQPQHF
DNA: TGTGCCAGCAGTAAAGAGACAGGAAGCAATCAGCCCCAGCATTTT

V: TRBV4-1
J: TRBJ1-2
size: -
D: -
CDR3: CASSQVPARGDGYGYTF
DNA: TGCGCCAGCAGCCAAGTCCCCGCCAGGGGAGATGGCTATGGCTACACCTTC

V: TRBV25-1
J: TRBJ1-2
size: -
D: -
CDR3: CASSESRWSGWEFGYTF
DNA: TGTGCCAGCAGTGAAAGCCGGTGGAGCGGGTGGGAATTTGGCTACACCTTC

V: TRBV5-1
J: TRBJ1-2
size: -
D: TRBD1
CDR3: CASSSGQGAVGYTF
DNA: TGCGCCAGCAGCTCTGGACAGGGGGCGGTTGGCTACACCTTC

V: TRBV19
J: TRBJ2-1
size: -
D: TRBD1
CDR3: CASSTRQGYEQFF
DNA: TGTGCCAGTAGTACGAGACAGGGATATGAGCAGTTCTTC

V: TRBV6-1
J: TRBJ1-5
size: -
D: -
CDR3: CASHLGSWSQPQHF
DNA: TGTGCCAGTCATCTGGGGAGCTGGAGTCAGCCCCAGCATTTT

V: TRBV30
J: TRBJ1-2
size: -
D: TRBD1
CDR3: CAWTIGTGGFYGYTF
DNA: TGTGCCTGGACCATTGGGACAGGGGGTTTCTATGGCTACACCTTC

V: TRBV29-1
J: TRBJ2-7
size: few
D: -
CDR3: CSVEGGLYEQYF
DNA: TGCAGCGTTGAAGGGGGGCTTTACGAGCAGTACTTC

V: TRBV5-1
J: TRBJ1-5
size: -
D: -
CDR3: CASSFKGDQPQHF
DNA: TGCGCCAGCAGCTTTAAGGGGGATCAGCCCCAGCATTTT

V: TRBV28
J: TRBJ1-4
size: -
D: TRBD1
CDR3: CASVTGINEKLFF
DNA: TGTGCCAGCGTGACAGGGATTAATGAAAAACTGTTTTTT

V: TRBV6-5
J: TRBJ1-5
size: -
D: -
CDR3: CASSPIGQGNQPQHF
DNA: TGTGCCAGCAGCCCCATTGGCCAGGGCAATCAGCCCCAGCATTTT

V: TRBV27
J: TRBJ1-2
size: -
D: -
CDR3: CASSLSQSFGYTF
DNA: TGTGCCAGCAGTTTATCCCAGTCTTTCGGCTACACCTTC

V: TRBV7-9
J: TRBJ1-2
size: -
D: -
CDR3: CASSQGGTHGYTF
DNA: TGTGCCAGCAGCCAAGGAGGGACCCATGGCTACACCTTC

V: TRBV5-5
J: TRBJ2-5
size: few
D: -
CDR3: CASTLTFRDFQETQYF
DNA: TGTGCCAGCACTCTTACATTCCGGGACTTCCAAGAGACCCAGTACTTC

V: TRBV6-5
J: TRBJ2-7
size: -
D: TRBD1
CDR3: CASSYATGGLYEQYF
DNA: TGTGCCAGCAGTTACGCGACAGGGGGCCTCTACGAGCAGTACTTC

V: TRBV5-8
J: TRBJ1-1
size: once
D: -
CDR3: CASSYGAGLNTEAFF
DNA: TGTGCCAGCAGCTATGGTGCAGGGTTGAACACTGAAGCTTTCTTT

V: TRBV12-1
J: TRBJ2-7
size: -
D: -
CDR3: CASSFLAGVIGYEQYF
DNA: TGTGCCAGCAGCTTTTTAGCGGGAGTTATAGGCTACGAGCAGTACTTC

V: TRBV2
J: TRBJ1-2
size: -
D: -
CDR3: CASSETRGYGYTF
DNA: TGTGCCAGCAGTGAAACACGAGGTTATGGCTACACCTTC

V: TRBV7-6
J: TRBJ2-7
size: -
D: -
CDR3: CASSLAGGISYEQYF
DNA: TGTGCCAGCAGCTTAGCGGGGGGAATCTCCTACGAGCAGTACTTC

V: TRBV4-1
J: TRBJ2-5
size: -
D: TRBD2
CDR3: CASSQGGLAGGGETQYF
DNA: TGCGCCAGCAGCCAAGGCGGGCTAGCGGGAGGCGGGGAGACCCAGTACTTC

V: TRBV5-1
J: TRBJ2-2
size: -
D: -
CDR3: CASSLGHPTDPGELFF
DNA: TGCGCCAGCAGTTTGGGACACCCTACGGATCCCGGGGAGCTGTTTTTT

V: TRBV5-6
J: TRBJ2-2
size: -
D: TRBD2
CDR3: CASSFLSGRVAGELFF
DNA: TGTGCCAGCAGCTTCCTAAGCGGGAGGGTCGCCGGGGAGCTGTTTTTT

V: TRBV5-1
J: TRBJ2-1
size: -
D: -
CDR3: CASSRQGGVYNEQFF
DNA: TGCGCCAGCAGCAGACAGGGAGGCGTGTACAATGAGCAGTTCTTC

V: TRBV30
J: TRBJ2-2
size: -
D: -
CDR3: CAWRQWRGDWAGELFF
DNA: TGTGCCTGGAGACAATGGCGTGGGGACTGGGCCGGGGAGCTGTTTTTT

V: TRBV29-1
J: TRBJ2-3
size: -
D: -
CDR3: CSAKDPLGTDTQYF
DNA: TGCAGCGCAAAAGACCCGCTAGGCACAGATACGCAGTATTTT

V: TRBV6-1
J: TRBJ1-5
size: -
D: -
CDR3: CASSERTANQPQHF
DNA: TGTGCCAGCAGTGAAAGGACAGCAAATCAGCCCCAGCATTTT

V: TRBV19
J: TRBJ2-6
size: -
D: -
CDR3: CASVAGPSGANVLTF
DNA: TGTGCCAGCGTGGCAGGGCCCTCTGGGGCCAACGTCCTGACTTTC

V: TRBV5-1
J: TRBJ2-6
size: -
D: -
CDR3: CASTSGVGGANVLTF
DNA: TGCGCCAGCACCTCCGGGGTAGGTGGGGCCAACGTCCTGACTTTC

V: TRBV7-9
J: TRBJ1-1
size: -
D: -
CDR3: CASSQGSTEAFF
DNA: TGTGCCAGCAGCCAGGGGAGCACTGAAGCTTTCTTT

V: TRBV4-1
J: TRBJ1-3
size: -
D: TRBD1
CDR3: CASSLWDRDSGNTIYF
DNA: TGCGCCAGCAGCCTCTGGGACAGGGACTCTGGAAACACCATATATTTT

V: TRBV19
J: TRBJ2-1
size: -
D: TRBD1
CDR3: CASTADRGFRDEQFF
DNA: TGTGCCAGTACCGCCGACAGGGGGTTTCGGGATGAGCAGTTCTTC

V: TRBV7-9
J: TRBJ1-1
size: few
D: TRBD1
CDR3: CASSLTGQGRTEAFF
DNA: TGTGCCAGCAGCTTGACGGGACAGGGTAGGACTGAAGCTTTCTTT

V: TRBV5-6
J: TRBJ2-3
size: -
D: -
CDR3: CASSPGLGTDTQYF
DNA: TGTGCCAGCAGCCCCGGACTCGGCACAGATACGCAGTATTTT